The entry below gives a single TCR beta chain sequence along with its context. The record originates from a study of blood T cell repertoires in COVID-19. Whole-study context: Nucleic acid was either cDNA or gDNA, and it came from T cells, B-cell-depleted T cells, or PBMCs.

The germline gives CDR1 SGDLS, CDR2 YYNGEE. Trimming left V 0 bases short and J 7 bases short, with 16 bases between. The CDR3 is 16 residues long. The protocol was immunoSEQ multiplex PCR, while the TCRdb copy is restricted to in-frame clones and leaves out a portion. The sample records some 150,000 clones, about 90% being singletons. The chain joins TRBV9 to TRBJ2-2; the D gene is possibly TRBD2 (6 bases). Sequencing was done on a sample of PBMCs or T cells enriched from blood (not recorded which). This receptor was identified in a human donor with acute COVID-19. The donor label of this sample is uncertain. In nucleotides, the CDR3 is TGTGCCAGCAGCGTAGGTGTTATTAGGAGGGGCGGGGAGCTGTTTTTT. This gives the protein CASSVGVIRRGGELFF.